Listed below are T cell receptor beta chains from one sample, sequenced in a study of T cell responses to AZD1222 COVID-19 vaccine. Here immunoSEQ multiplex PCR was the method, and the copy in TCRdb shows in-frame clones only, minus some. The repertoire holds 100,000 to 120,000 clones, around 85% seen once, with roughly 4.8% in the top ten. The specimen comprised peripheral blood, sampled on day 0 of AZD1222 vaccination. The receptors were gathered from an adult in good health. The CDR3 runs from the conserved cysteine through the conserved F or W.

cdr3_length,v_call,j_call,cdr3_aa
16,TRBV6-4,TRBJ2-4,CASSEGTSQTKNIQYF
18,TRBV7-6,TRBJ2-2,CASSLFSSGILNTGELFF
18,TRBV7-2,TRBJ1-6,CASSRGTPLTGFNSPLHF
15,TRBV3-1/TRBV3-2,TRBJ2-5,CASSQGLAGGETQYF
18,TRBV5-1,TRBJ2-7,CASSLGRPPGTSGHEQYF
11,TRBV20-1,TRBJ1-1,CSASQGQKAFF
13,TRBV19,TRBJ1-1,CASTYQKYTEAFF
16,TRBV7-2,TRBJ1-1,CASSLHRGEMNTEAFF
15,TRBV24-1,TRBJ2-3,CATSDLRREGDTQYF
14,TRBV25-1,TRBJ2-1,CATSTSGRGDEQFF
14,TRBV7-2,TRBJ1-2,CASSSDRGLGGYTF
13,TRBV6-5,TRBJ2-7,CASRPGLTYEQYF
13,TRBV18,TRBJ1-5,CASSRQNNQPQHF
16,TRBV6-2/TRBV6-3,TRBJ2-3,CASSLRDITKADTQYF
17,TRBV24-1,TRBJ2-2,CATSDLLAGVGTGELFF
14,TRBV18,TRBJ1-4,CASSMGQGSEKLFF
16,TRBV19,TRBJ2-5,CASSSTGRGRQETQYF
15,TRBV6-2/TRBV6-3,TRBJ1-5,CASSYTGRDNQPQHF
14,TRBV7-2,TRBJ2-5,CASSQGHAQETQYF
15,TRBV11-2,TRBJ1-1,CASSLGPGAGTEAFF
13,TRBV7-2,TRBJ1-1,CASSSPVVTEAFF
15,TRBV2,TRBJ1-3,CASSSQGSSGNTIYF
13,TRBV12-3/TRBV12-4,TRBJ2-7,CASSPRESYEQYF
17,TRBV6-2/TRBV6-3,TRBJ2-1,CASSSRTSGASYNEQFF
14,TRBV9,TRBJ2-1,CASSVNNWGNEQFF
14,TRBV6-2/TRBV6-3,TRBJ2-7,CASSYGRVSYEQYF
14,TRBV10-3,TRBJ1-6,CAIRRQGAQSPLHF
15,TRBV3-1/TRBV3-2,TRBJ2-1,CASSQGASGYNEQFF
15,TRBV24-1,TRBJ1-3,CATSEPGIDGNTIYF
16,TRBV7-2,TRBJ2-7,CASSLGSSGVTYEQYF
17,TRBV29-1,TRBJ2-2,CSVIGAGDYWDTGELFF
12,TRBV3-1/TRBV3-2,TRBJ2-1,CASSQTSGEQFF
15,TRBV2,TRBJ1-3,CASRRQGASGNTIYF
14,TRBV6-1,TRBJ2-2,CASSSGSNTGELFF